This T cell receptor beta chain was sequenced in a study of blood T cell repertoires in COVID-19. Whole-study context: Sites across the United States, Italy and Spain contributed samples from acute and convalescent COVID-19. T cells, B-cell-depleted T cells, or PBMCs supplied cDNA or gDNA.

Original processing methods: Nucleated cell counts were estimated from reference gene primer amplification. TCRdb's copy holds only in-frame clones and misses some; the assay was immunoSEQ multiplex PCR. The V and J calls and the clone size are those of that table, but D and trimming were determined from the DNA. This sample has about 210,000 clones; 84% occur once, and the top ten carry roughly 8.7%. The TCR originated in a man in his forties or fifties with active or convalescent COVID-19. Sequencing was carried out using peripheral blood.

The CDR3 loop reads CAISGGQGLSNYGYTF. The CDR3 DNA follows: TGTGCCATCAGTGGGGGGCAGGGTTTATCTAACTATGGCTACACCTTC. The rearrangement uses TRBV10-3 and TRBJ1-2; TRBD1 is a possible D gene (6 bases). Trimming stripped 4 bases from V and 0 bases from J, with 15 bases between. Germline V CDR1 and CDR2: ENHRY, SYGVKD. The CDR3 length is 16 residues.